One and the same sample provided the 9 T cell receptor beta chains below, sequenced in a study of blood T cell repertoires in COVID-19. Profiling relied on immunoSEQ multiplex PCR, and the TCRdb table lists in-frame clones only, not all of them. The sample includes about 220,000 clones, roughly 80% of them seen just once. Sequencing was carried out using peripheral blood. The receptors derive from a woman younger than 45 who had recovered from COVID-19.

The chain recombines TRBV7-9 with TRBJ2-6; D is possibly TRBD2 (5 bases). The CDR3 consists of 14 residues. The germline CDR1 and CDR2 sequences are SEHNR and FQNEAQ (reference sequence). Trimming took 8 bases from V and 0 from J, leaving 8 bases between them. In DNA, the CDR3 is TGTGCCAGCGACTATAGCTCTGGGGCCAACGTCCTGACTTTC. Translating gives CASDYSSGANVLTF.

The chain recombines TRBV29-1 with TRBJ1-3; D gene uncertain. V lost 6 bases and J lost 0, with 9 bases in between. The V gene's germline CDR1 is SQVTM and CDR2 ANQGSEA. The CDR3 consists of 13 residues. This CDR3 reads CSVRRNSGNTIYF. For the CDR3, the DNA is TGCAGCGTCCGGCGGAACTCTGGAAACACCATATATTTT.

The chain uses TRBV10-2 and TRBJ1-1; perhaps TRBD1 as D (6 bases). The CDR3 contains 13 residues. CDR1 WSHSY and CDR2 SAAADI come from the germline V gene. Trimming cost V 4 bases and J 11 bases, with 17 bases left between them. The CDR3 loop reads CASSVTLGGQAFF. The CDR3 bases are TGCGCCAGCAGTGTCACGTTGGGGGGGCAGGCTTTCTTT.

The chain combines TRBV7-6 with TRBJ2-5, with 9 bases lining up with TRBD2. Germline CDR1 is SGHVS and CDR2 is FNYEAQ. The CDR3 is 15 residues long. Trimming at V came to 1 base and at J to 4 bases, leaving 4 bases not matched to a gene. The CDR3 region is CASSLVAGGAETQYF. CDR3 sequence (DNA): TGTGCCAGCAGCTTAGTTGCGGGAGGGGCAGAGACCCAGTACTTC.

This chain links TRBV24-1 with TRBJ1-1, with D possibly TRBD1 on 6 matching bases. This CDR3 is 13 amino acids long. Germline CDR1 KGHDR, CDR2 SFDVKD. Trimming removed 2 bases at V and 5 bases at J, with 8 bases between. The CDR3 nucleotides read TGTGCCACCAGTGATTCAGGGGTGACTGAAGCTTTCTTT. Its translation: CATSDSGVTEAFF.

The chain uses TRBV19 and TRBJ2-1, with 8 nucleotides matching TRBD2. Germline CDR1 LNHDA, CDR2 SQIVND (reference sequence). This CDR3 region has 16 residues. The V and J ends lost 5 bases and 4 bases, in that order; junction bases with no gene match: 10. The CDR3 DNA reads as TGTGCCAGTAGTTCCCTAGGTAGCGGGACTTACAATGAGCAGTTCTTC. It encodes CASSSLGSGTYNEQFF.

The V call is TRBV29-1, the J call TRBJ2-7, with 15 nucleotides matching TRBD2. The CDR3 sequence is 15 residues long. Germline V gene lookup returns CDR1 SQVTM and CDR2 ANQGSEA. With V trimmed by 3 bases and J by 4 bases, 4 bases remained unmatched. The CDR3 protein is CSVEGLAGGLYEQYF. In nucleotides, the CDR3 is TGCAGCGTTGAGGGACTAGCGGGAGGTTTATACGAGCAGTACTTC.

This clone was recorded only once. This chain uses TRBV6-6 with TRBJ2-1; TRBD2 might be the D (5 bases). This CDR3 spans 12 amino acids. Deletions cut 9 bases from V and 8 bases from J, with 14 bases between. The germline V gene encodes CDR1 MNHNY and CDR2 SVGAGI (reference sequence). The CDR3 spells CASRLSVDEQFF. In DNA form, the CDR3 reads TGTGCCAGTCGTCTTAGCGTGGATGAGCAGTTCTTC.

The V gene is TRBV7-3, the J gene TRBJ1-2; D is perhaps TRBD1 (6 bases). CDR3 length: 12 amino acids. Trimming cost V 1 base and J 13 bases, with 13 bases left between them. Germline CDR1 is SGHTA and CDR2 is FQGTGA. Here the CDR3 DNA reads TGTGCCAGCAGCTTAAATCAGGGGTCGACCACCTTC. It is translated as CASSLNQGSTTF.